Listed below are T cell receptor beta chains from one sample, sequenced in a study of T cells in Graves' hyperthyroidism and ophthalmopathy. One entry per CDR3 protein results from TCRdb running MiXCR on the multiplex PCR reads. The sample shows fewer than 300,000 distinct CDR3 sequences, roughly 15% of them seen only once. Sequencing was done on a sample of blood. These receptors were taken from a woman aged 45 to 65 with Graves' hyperthyroidism that later progressed to Graves' ophthalmopathy. The CDR3 runs from the conserved cysteine through the conserved F or W. D genes are given only for firm matches. Size is omitted from some rows. Given values are once, few, many or a class for expanded clones.

TRBJ1-2	.	.	TRBV28	TGTGCCAGCAGTTTCTCATGGGGGGATGGCTACACCTTC	CASSFSWGDGYTF
TRBJ2-3	TRBD2	many	TRBV5-1	TGCGCCAGCAGCTTCGTAGCGGGAGGAACAGATACGCAGTATTTT	CASSFVAGGTDTQYF
TRBJ2-3	TRBD2	.	TRBV30	TGTGCCTGGAGTGTCCCGAGGCGGGAGACTACAGATACGCAGTATTTT	CAWSVPRRETTDTQYF
TRBJ2-1	TRBD2	.	TRBV24-1	TGTGTCACCAGTGTTATGGCTAGCGGGAATCTGGATGAGCAGTTCTTC	CVTSVMASGNLDEQFF
TRBJ1-1	.	many	TRBV11-2	TGTGCCAGCAGCTTTCTGGGGTCGAGCACTGAAGCTTTCTTT	CASSFLGSSTEAFF
TRBJ1-2	.	.	TRBV15	TGTGCCACCAGCAGAGATCTAGGGGCTAACTATGGCTACACCTTC	CATSRDLGANYGYTF
TRBJ2-2	.	.	TRBV5-1	TGCGCCAGCAGATCTCCCGGGACTCTAAACACCGGGGAGCTGTTTTTT	CASRSPGTLNTGELFF
TRBJ2-3	.	.	TRBV19	TGTGCCAGTAGTACCAGACGGGGGACAACAGATACGCAGTATTTT	CASSTRRGTTDTQYF
TRBJ2-1	TRBD2	many	TRBV20-1	TGCAGTGCTCAACCCCACACTAGCGGGAGATTTAATGAGCAGTTCTTC	CSAQPHTSGRFNEQFF
TRBJ2-1	.	many	TRBV20-1	TGCAGTGCCCGAATGACCTTCTCCTACAATGAGCAGTTCTTC	CSARMTFSYNEQFF
TRBJ2-3	TRBD1	many	TRBV2	TGTGCCAGCAGGCGGGACAGGGATACGCAGTATTTT	CASRRDRDTQYF
TRBJ2-1	TRBD2	many	TRBV27	TGTGCCAGCAGTTTGGTAGCGGGAGAGGCGGGTGAGCAGTTCTTC	CASSLVAGEAGEQFF
TRBJ2-6	TRBD2	few	TRBV5-6	TGTGCCAGCAGCAGCGGGAGTCGGGTAAACGTCCTGACTTTC	CASSSGSRVNVLTF
TRBJ1-1	TRBD1	many	TRBV11-1	TGTGCCAGCAGCTTAGGATGGAAAAGCGGGACAGGGGGGATGAACACTGAAGCTTTCTTT	CASSLGWKSGTGGMNTEAFF
TRBJ2-5	.	few	TRBV19	TGTGCCAGTAGGGCCGCCGGGACATACCAAGAGACCCAGTACTTC	CASRAAGTYQETQYF
TRBJ2-3	.	few	TRBV5-1	TGCGCCAGCAGCTTGGAGGCAGATACGCGGTATTTT	CASSLEADTRYF
TRBJ1-1	.	many	TRBV7-3	TGTGCCAGCAGCTTCTCGGACGGCGGTGAAGCTTTCTTT	CASSFSDGGEAFF
TRBJ2-4	TRBD2	few	TRBV20-1	TGCAGTGCTAGAGATCCTAGCGGGAGGGCGGCCAAAAACATTCAGTACTTC	CSARDPSGRAAKNIQYF
TRBJ2-1	.	once	TRBV7-3	TGTGCCAGCAGCTTAATATACAATGAGCAGTTCTTC	CASSLIYNEQFF
TRBJ2-7	TRBD2	many	TRBV7-3	TGTGCCAGCAGCCCCACTAGCGCCTACGAGCAGTACTTC	CASSPTSAYEQYF
TRBJ2-6	.	few	TRBV11-3	TGTGCCAGCAGCCCGAGGGCTTCGAGCCCTAGGGCCAACGTCCTGACTTTC	CASSPRASSPRANVLTF
TRBJ2-7	.	many	TRBV28	TGTGCCAGCAGTTTTGTGGGGGGCGAGCAGTACTTC	CASSFVGGEQYF
TRBJ2-7	.	.	TRBV7-9	TGTGCCAGCAGCAATGGAGACGGAAGCTCCTACGAGCAGTACTTC	CASSNGDGSSYEQYF
TRBJ2-1	TRBD2	few	TRBV20-1	TGCAGTGCTAGAGAGGCGGTAGCGGGAGGGAATGAGCAGTTCTTC	CSAREAVAGGNEQFF
TRBJ2-7	.	many	TRBV7-9	TGTGCCAGCAGCTTGGGGGCCTACGAGCAGTACTTC	CASSLGAYEQYF
TRBJ1-3	.	.	TRBV28	TGTGCCAGCAGTTCCCATCCGGGAGACCCAGGTGTAAACACCATATATTTT	CASSSHPGDPGVNTIYF
TRBJ2-3	.	many	TRBV2	TGTGCCAGCAGTGAATATCGGGGAGATACGCAGTATTTT	CASSEYRGDTQYF
TRBJ1-1	.	few	TRBV4-1	TGCGCCAGCAGCCAGATACCTCAGGGAATAGGGGCTGAAGCTTTCTTT	CASSQIPQGIGAEAFF
TRBJ1-6	.	.	TRBV12-3/TRBV12-4	TGTGCCAGCAGTTTTTGGGGAGGGGGCTCCTATAATTCACCCCTCCACTTT	CASSFWGGGSYNSPLHF
TRBJ2-5	.	many	TRBV6-1	TGTGCCAGCACCCCCCGGGACACACGACCTACCCAGTACTTC	CASTPRDTRPTQYF
TRBJ1-5	.	many	TRBV27	TGTGCCAGCAGTTTACGACAGCGCCAGAGCAATCATCAGCCCCAGCATTTT	CASSLRQRQSNHQPQHF
TRBJ1-2	.	many	TRBV11-3	TGTGCCAGCACCCCGCAGATCCAGGGGTGGTCCCCAAACGCCTATGGCTACACCTTC	CASTPQIQGWSPNAYGYTF
TRBJ2-7	.	many	TRBV6-1	TGTGCCAGCAGTGAAAACAGCCAGTACGAGCAGTACTTC	CASSENSQYEQYF
TRBJ2-1	.	many	TRBV2	TGTGCCAGCAGTGAAATCCCGTTTAGAAACAATGAGCAGTTCTTC	CASSEIPFRNNEQFF
TRBJ1-1	.	many	TRBV2	TGTGCCAGCAGGACCCAAGACAGGATCTTT	CASRTQDRIF
TRBJ1-1	TRBD1	.	TRBV7-9	TGTGCCAGCAGCTCCCCAGTAGGCAGGGGGCTCACTGAAGCTTTCTTT	CASSSPVGRGLTEAFF
TRBJ2-5	.	many	TRBV11-1	TGTGCCAGCAGTGGTCACGACTCCCAAGAGACCCAGTACTTC	CASSGHDSQETQYF
TRBJ2-1	TRBD2	many	TRBV4-2	TGTGCCAGCAGCCAAGAGAGAACGGGAGGGCCCTACAATGAGCAGTTCTTC	CASSQERTGGPYNEQFF
TRBJ2-1	TRBD2	.	TRBV6-2/TRBV6-3	TGTGCCAGCAGATACCGACTAGCGGGTTCCAATGAGCAGTTCTTC	CASRYRLAGSNEQFF
TRBJ2-7	TRBD2	many	TRBV2	TGTGCCAGCAGCGTTGGCGGGAGCGTCCACGAGCAGTACTTC	CASSVGGSVHEQYF
TRBJ1-6	TRBD1	few	TRBV28	TGTGCCAGCAGTTCCCAGACAGGGGATGGCAATTCACCCCCCCACTTT	CASSSQTGDGNSPPHF
TRBJ2-7	.	many	TRBV18	TGTGCCAGCTCACCAGGAGGTCCCTTCTCCCCCTACGAGCAGTACTTC	CASSPGGPFSPYEQYF
TRBJ2-7	TRBD1	few	TRBV7-2	TGTGCCAGCAGCCTGGGGACAGGGGTACCCGAGCAGTACTTC	CASSLGTGVPEQYF
TRBJ2-1	.	few	TRBV15	TGTGCCACCAGGGCAGAGGGGAGCTCCTACAATGAGCAGTTCTTC	CATRAEGSSYNEQFF
TRBJ2-1	.	few	TRBV9	TGTGCCAGCAGCCCCAGGACTACACGTTACTACAATGAGCAGTTCTTC	CASSPRTTRYYNEQFF
TRBJ1-4	TRBD1	many	TRBV28	TGTGCCAGCAGTCTACGGACAGGGCCCTTTGAAAAACTGTTTTTT	CASSLRTGPFEKLFF
TRBJ2-7	.	.	TRBV19	TGTGCCAGTAGTATCTCTACCTCCTACGAGCAGTACTTC	CASSISTSYEQYF
TRBJ2-4	.	.	TRBV4-1	TGCGCCAGCAGCCGCAAATCCCTTACAGGGTCCAAAAACATTCAGTACTTC	CASSRKSLTGSKNIQYF
TRBJ1-5	.	many	TRBV18	TGTGCCAGCTCGCCGCTTTTGGATCAGCCCCAGCATTTT	CASSPLLDQPQHF